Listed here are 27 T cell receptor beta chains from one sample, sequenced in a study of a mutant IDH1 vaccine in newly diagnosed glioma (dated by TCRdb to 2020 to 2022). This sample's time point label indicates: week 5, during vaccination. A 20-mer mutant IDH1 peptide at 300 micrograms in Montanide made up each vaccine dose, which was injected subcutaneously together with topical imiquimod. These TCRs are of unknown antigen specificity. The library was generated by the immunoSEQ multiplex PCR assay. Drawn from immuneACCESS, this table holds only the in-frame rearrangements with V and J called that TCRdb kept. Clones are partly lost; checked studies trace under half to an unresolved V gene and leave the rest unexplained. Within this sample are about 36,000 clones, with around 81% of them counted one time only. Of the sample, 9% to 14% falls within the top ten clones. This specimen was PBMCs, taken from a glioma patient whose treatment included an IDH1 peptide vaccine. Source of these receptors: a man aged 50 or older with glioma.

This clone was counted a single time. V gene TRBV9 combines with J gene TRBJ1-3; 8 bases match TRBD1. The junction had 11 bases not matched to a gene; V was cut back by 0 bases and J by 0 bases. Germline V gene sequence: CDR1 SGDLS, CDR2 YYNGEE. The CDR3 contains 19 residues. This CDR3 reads CASSVGAAGTGSSGNTIYF. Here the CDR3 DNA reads TGTGCCAGCAGCGTAGGGGCCGCCGGGACAGGCTCCTCTGGAAACACCATATATTTT.

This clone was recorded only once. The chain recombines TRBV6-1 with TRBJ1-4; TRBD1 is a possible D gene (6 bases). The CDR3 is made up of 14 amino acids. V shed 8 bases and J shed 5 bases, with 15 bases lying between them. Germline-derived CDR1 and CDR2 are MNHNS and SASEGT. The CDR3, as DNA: TGTGCCAGCGGGCGTCAGGGGCAAAATGAAAAACTGTTTTTT. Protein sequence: CASGRQGQNEKLFF.

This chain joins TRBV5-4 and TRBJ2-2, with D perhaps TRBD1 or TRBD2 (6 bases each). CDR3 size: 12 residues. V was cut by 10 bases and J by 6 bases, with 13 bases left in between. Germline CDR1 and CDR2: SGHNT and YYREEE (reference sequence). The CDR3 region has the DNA TGTGCCCTCAAGGGGGGTCCCGGGGAGCTGTTTTTT. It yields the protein CALKGGPGELFF.

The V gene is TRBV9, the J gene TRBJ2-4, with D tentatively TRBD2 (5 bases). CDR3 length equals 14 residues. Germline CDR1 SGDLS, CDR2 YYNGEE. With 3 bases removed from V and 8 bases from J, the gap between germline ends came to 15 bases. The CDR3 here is CASSGRANMDIQYF. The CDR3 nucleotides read TGTGCCAGCAGCGGGCGGGCCAACATGGACATTCAGTACTTC.

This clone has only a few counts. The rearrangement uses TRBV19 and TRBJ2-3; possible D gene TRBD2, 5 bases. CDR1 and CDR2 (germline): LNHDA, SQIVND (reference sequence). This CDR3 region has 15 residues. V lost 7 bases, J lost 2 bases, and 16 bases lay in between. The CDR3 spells CASTPSGLVTDTQYF. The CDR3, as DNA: TGTGCCAGTACCCCGAGCGGACTGGTCACAGATACGCAGTATTTT.

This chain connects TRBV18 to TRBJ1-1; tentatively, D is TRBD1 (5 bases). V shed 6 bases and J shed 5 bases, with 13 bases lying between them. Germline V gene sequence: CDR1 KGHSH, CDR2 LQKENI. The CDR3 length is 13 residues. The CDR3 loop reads CASSMQGRTEAFF. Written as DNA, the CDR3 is TGTGCCAGCTCCATGCAGGGTAGGACTGAAGCTTTCTTT. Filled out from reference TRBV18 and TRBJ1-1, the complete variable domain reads NAGVMQNPRHLVRRRGQEARLRCSPMKGHSHVYWYRQLPEEGLKFMVYLQKENIIDESGMPKERFSAEFPKEGPSILRIQQVVRGDSAAYFCASSMQGRTEAFFGQGTRLTVV.

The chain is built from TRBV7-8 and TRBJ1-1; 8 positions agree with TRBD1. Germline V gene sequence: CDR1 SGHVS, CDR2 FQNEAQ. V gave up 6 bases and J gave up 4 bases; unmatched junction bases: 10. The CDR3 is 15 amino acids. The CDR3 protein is CASSELTGAVTEAFF. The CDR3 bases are TGTGCCAGCAGTGAACTGACAGGGGCGGTCACTGAAGCTTTCTTT.

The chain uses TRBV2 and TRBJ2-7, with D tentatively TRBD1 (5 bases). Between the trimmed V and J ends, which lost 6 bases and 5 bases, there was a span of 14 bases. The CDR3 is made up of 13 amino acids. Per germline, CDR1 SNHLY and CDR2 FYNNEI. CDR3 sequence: CASRVQVTHEQYF. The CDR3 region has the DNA TGTGCCAGCAGGGTACAGGTTACGCACGAGCAGTACTTC.

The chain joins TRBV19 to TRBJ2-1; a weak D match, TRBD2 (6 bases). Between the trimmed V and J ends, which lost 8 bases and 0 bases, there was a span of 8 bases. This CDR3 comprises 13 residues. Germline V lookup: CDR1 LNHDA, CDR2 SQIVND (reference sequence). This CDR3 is CASGGSSYNEQFF. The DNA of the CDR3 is TGTGCCAGTGGGGGGAGCTCCTACAATGAGCAGTTCTTC.

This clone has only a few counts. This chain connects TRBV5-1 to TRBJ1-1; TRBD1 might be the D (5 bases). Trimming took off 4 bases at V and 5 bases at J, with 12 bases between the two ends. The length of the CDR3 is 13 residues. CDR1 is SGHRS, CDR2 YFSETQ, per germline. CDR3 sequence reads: CASSEGTGTEAFF. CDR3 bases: TGCGCCAGCAGCGAGGGGACTGGAACTGAAGCTTTCTTT.

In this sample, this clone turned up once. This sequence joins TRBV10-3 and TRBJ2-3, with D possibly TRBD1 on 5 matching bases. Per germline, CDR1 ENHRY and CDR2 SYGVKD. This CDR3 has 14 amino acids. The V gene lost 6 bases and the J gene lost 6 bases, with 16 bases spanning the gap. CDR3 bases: TGTGCCATCAGGGGGCTGGGATCCATGGATACGCAGTATTTT. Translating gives CAIRGLGSMDTQYF.

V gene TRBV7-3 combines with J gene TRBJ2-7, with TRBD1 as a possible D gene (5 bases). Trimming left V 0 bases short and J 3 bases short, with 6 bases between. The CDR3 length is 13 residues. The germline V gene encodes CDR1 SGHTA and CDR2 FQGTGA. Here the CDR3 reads CASSLTQGYEQYF. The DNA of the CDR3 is TGTGCCAGCAGCTTAACTCAGGGCTACGAGCAGTACTTC.

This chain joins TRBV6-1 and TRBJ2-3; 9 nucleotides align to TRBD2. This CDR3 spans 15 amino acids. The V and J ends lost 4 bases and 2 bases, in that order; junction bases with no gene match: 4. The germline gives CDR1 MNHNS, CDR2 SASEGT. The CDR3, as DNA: TGTGCCAGCAGTGTGGCGGGGGGGATCACAGATACGCAGTATTTT. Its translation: CASSVAGGITDTQYF.

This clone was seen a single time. The CDR3 nucleotides are TGTGCCAGCAGACAACATACAGGAGTTTACGAGCAGTACTTC. Translated: CASRQHTGVYEQYF. This chain uses TRBV2 with TRBJ2-7, with D maybe TRBD1 (5 bases). V lost 6 bases to trimming and J lost 4 bases, with 16 bases between them. The CDR3 has 14 amino acids. CDR1 is SNHLY and CDR2 is FYNNEI in the germline V gene.

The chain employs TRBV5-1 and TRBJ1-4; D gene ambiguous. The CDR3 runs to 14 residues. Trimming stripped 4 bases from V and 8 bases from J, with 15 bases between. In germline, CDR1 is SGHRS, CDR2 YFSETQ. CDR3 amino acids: CASSPIDSSEKLFF. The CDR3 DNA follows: TGCGCCAGCAGCCCTATAGATTCGAGCGAAAAACTGTTTTTT. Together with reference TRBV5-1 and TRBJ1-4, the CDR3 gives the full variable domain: KAGVTQTPRYLIKTRGQQVTLSCSPISGHRSVSWYQQTPGQGLQFLFEYFSETQRNKGNFPGRFSGRQFSNSRSEMNVSTLELGDSALYLCASSPIDSSEKLFFGSGTQLSVL.

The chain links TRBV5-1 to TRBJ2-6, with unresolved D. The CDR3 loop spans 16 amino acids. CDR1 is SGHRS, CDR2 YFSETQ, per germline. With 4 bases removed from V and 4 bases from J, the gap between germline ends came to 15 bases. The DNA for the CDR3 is TGCGCCAGCAGCCAAGGCCAGGTATCAGGGGCCAACGTCCTGACTTTC. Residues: CASSQGQVSGANVLTF.

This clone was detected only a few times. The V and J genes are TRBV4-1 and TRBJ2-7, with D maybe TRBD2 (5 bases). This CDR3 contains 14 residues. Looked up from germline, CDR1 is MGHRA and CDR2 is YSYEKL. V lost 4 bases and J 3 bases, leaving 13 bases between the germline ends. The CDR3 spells CASSPPGLGYEQYF. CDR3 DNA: TGCGCCAGCAGCCCACCAGGACTGGGCTACGAGCAGTACTTC.

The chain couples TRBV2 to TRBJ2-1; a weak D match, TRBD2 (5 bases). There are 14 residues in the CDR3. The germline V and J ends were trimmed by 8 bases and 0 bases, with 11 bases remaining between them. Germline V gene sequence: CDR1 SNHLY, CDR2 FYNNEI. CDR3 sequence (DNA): TGTGCCAGCTCTGGGGAGAGCTCCTACAATGAGCAGTTCTTC. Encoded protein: CASSGESSYNEQFF.

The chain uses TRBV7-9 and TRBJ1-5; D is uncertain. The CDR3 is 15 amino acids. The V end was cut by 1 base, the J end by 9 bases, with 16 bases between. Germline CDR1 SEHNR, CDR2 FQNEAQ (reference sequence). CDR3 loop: CASSLGASSPRPQHF. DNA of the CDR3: TGTGCCAGCAGCTTAGGGGCTTCCTCCCCCAGGCCCCAGCATTTT.

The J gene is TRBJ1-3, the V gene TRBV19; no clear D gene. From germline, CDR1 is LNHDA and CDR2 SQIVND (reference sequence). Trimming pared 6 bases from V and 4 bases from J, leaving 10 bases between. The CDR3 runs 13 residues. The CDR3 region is CASRGVAGNTIYF. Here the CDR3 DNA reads TGTGCCAGTAGGGGCGTGGCGGGAAACACCATATATTTT.

CDR3 region: CATSRAGLAEDNEQFF. Written as DNA, the CDR3 is TGTGCCACCAGCAGAGCTGGACTAGCGGAGGACAATGAGCAGTTCTTC. This rearrangement joins TRBV15 to TRBJ2-1; 10 bases are a match to TRBD2. This CDR3 comprises 16 residues. Germline V lookup: CDR1 LNHNV, CDR2 YYDKDF (reference sequence). The ends lost 1 base at V and 5 bases at J; junction bases unmatched: 5.

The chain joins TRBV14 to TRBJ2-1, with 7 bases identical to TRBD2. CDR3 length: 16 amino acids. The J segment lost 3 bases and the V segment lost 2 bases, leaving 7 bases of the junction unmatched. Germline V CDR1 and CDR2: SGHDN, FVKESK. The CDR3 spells CASSQRGGGIYNEQFF. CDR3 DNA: TGTGCCAGCAGCCAACGGGGCGGGGGAATCTACAATGAGCAGTTCTTC.

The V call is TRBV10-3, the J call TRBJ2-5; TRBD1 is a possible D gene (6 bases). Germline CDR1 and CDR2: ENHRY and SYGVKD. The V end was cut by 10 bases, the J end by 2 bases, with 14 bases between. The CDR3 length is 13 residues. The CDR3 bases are TGTGCCACCCGAGGGACATTGCAAGAGACCCAGTACTTC. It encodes CATRGTLQETQYF.

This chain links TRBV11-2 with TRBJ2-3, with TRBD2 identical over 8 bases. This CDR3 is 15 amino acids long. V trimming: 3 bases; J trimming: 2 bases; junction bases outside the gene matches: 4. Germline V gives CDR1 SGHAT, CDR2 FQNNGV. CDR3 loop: CASSFRGRNTDTQYF. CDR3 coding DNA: TGTGCCAGCAGCTTTCGCGGGAGGAACACAGATACGCAGTATTTT.

The CDR3 nucleotides are TGTGCCAGCAGTTCTAGAAACACAGATACGCAGTATTTT. It codes for CASSSRNTDTQYF. The chain has TRBV27 and TRBJ2-3, with unresolved D. CDR3 length equals 13 residues. CDR1 and CDR2 (germline): MNHEY, SMNVEV (reference sequence). Trimming took 4 bases from V and 2 from J, leaving 7 bases between them.

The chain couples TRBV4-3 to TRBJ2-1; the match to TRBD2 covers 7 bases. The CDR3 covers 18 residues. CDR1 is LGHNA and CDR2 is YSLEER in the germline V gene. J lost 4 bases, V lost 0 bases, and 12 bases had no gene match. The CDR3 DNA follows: TGCGCCAGCAGCCAAGATCATGCGGCTAGCGGTGGATACAATGAGCAGTTCTTC. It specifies CASSQDHAASGGYNEQFF.

Written as DNA, the CDR3 is TGTGCCAGCAGCCAAGGCAGATATGGCTACACCTTC. Protein product: CASSQGRYGYTF. This sequence joins TRBV14 and TRBJ1-2, with no clear D. The CDR3 sequence is 12 residues long. The V gene lost 1 base and the J gene lost 5 bases, with 5 bases spanning the gap. The germline gives CDR1 SGHDN, CDR2 FVKESK.